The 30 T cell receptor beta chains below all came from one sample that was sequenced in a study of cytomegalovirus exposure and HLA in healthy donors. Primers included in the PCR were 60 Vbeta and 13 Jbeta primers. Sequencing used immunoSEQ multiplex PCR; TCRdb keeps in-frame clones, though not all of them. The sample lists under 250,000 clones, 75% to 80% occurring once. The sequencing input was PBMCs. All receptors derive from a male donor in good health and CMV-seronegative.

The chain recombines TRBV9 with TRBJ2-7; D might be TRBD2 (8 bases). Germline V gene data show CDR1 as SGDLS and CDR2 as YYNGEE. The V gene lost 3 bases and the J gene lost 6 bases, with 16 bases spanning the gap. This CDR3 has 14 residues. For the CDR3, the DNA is TGTGCCAGCAGCGAGGGGGCTAGCGGGCGCGAGCAGTACTTC. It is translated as CASSEGASGREQYF.

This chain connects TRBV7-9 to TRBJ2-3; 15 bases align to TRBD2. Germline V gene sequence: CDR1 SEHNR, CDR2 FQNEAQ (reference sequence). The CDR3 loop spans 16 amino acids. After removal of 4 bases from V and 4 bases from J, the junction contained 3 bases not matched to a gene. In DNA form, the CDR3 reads TGTGCCAGCAGCTCCGGACTAGCGGGAGGGCCAGATACGCAGTATTTT. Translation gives CASSSGLAGGPDTQYF.

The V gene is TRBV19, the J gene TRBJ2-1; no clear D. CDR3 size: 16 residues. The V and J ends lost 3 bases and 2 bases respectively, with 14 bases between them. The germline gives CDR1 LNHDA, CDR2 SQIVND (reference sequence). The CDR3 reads CASSIALLGTYNEQFF. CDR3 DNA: TGTGCCAGTAGTATCGCACTTCTAGGCACCTACAATGAGCAGTTCTTC.

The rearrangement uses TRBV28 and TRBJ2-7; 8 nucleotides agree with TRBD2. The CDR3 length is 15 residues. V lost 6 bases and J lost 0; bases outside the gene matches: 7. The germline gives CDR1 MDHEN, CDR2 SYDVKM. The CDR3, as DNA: TGTGCCAGCAGAGATAGCGGGAATCCCTCCTACGAGCAGTACTTC. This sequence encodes CASRDSGNPSYEQYF.

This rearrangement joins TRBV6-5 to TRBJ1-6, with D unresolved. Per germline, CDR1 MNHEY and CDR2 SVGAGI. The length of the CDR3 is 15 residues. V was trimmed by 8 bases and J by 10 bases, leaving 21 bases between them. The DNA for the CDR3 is TGTGCCAGCGTCTGGGAGGGAGATCGCGAATCACCCCTCCACTTT. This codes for CASVWEGDRESPLHF.

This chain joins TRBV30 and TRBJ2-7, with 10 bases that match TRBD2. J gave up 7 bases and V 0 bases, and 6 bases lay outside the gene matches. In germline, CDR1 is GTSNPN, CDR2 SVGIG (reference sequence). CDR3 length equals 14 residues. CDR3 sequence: CAWSVAGGPGEQYF. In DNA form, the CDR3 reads TGTGCCTGGAGTGTAGCGGGAGGGCCGGGAGAGCAGTACTTC.

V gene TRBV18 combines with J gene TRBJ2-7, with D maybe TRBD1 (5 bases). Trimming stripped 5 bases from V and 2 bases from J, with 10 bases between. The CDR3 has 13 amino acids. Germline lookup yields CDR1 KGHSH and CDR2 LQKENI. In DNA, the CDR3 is TGTGCCAGCTCAGAGACAGTAGCCTACGAGCAGTACTTC. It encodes CASSETVAYEQYF.

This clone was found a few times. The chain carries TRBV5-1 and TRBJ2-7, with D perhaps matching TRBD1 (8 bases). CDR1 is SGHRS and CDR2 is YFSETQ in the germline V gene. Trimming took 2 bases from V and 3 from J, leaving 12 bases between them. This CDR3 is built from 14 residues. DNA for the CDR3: TGCGCCAGCAGCTTAGCGGGACAGGTCTACGAGCAGTACTTC. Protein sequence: CASSLAGQVYEQYF.

The CDR3 sequence: CASSGGSNYGYTF. The CDR3 region has the DNA TGTGCCAGCAGCGGGGGCAGTAACTATGGCTACACCTTC. The chain is built from TRBV4-2 and TRBJ1-2, with D possibly matching TRBD1 (6 bases). V lost 5 bases to trimming and J lost 1 base, with 8 bases between them. The germline V gene encodes CDR1 LGHNA and CDR2 YNFKEQ. The CDR3 is 13 amino acids.

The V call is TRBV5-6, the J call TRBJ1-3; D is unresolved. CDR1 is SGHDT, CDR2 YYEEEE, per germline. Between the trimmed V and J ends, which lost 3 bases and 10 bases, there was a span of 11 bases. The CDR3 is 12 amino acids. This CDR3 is CASSYERRTIYF. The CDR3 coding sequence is TGTGCCAGCAGCTACGAGAGGCGGACCATATATTTT.

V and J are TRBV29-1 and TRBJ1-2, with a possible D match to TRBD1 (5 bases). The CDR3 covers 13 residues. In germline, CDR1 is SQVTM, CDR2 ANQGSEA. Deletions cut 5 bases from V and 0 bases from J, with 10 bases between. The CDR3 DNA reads TGCAGCGTTACAGGAGCCCCTAACTATGGCTACACCTTC. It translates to CSVTGAPNYGYTF.

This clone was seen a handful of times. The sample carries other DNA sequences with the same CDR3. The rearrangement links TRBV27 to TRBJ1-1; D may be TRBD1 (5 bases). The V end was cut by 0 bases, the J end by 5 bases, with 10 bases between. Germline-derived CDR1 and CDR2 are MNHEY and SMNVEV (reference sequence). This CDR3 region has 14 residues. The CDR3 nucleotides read TGTGCCAGCAGTTTATCTGGGGCGAGAACTGAAGCTTTCTTT. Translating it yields CASSLSGARTEAFF.

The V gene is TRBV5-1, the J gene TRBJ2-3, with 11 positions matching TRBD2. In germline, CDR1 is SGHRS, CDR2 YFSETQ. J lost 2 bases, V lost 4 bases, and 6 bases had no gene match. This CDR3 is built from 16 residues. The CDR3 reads CASSPASGRTTDTQYF. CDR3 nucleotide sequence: TGCGCCAGCAGCCCTGCTAGCGGGAGGACCACAGATACGCAGTATTTT.

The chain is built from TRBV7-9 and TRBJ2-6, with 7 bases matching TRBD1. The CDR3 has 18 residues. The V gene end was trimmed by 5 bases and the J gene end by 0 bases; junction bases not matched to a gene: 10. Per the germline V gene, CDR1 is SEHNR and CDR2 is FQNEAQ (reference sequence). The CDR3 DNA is TGTGCCAGCAGCACGCCGGGACAGAACTTCTCTGGGGCCAACGTCCTGACTTTC. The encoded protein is CASSTPGQNFSGANVLTF.

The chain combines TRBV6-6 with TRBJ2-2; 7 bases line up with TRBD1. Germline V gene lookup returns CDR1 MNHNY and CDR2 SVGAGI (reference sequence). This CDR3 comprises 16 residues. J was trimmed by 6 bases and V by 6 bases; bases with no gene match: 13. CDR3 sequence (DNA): TGTGCCAGCAGGGCCTACAGGGGCGATAAGGCCGGGGAGCTGTTTTTT. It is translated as CASRAYRGDKAGELFF.

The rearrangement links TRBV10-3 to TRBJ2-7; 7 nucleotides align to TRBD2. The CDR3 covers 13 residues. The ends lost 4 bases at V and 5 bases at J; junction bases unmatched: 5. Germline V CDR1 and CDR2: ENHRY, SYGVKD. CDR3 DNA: TGTGCCATCAGTGGGGGAGGGATTGACGAGCAGTACTTC. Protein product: CAISGGGIDEQYF.

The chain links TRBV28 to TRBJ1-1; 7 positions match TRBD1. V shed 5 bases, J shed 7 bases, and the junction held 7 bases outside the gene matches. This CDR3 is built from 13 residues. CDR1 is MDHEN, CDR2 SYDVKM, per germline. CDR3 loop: CASSPGQEGEAFF. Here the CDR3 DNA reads TGTGCCAGCAGTCCCGGACAGGAGGGTGAAGCTTTCTTT.

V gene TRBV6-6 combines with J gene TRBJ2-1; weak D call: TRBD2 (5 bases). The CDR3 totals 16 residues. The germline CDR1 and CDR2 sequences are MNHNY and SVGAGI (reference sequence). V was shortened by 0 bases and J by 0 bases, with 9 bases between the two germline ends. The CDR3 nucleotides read TGTGCCAGCAGTTACTCAACTAGGAGCTCCTACAATGAGCAGTTCTTC. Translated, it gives CASSYSTRSSYNEQFF.

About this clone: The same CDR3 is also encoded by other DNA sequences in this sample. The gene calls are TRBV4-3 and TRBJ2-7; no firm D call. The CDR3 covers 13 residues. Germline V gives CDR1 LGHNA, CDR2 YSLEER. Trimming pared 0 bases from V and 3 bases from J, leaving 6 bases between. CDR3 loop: CASSQDSSYEQYF. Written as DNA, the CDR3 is TGCGCCAGCAGCCAAGACTCGAGCTACGAGCAGTACTTC.

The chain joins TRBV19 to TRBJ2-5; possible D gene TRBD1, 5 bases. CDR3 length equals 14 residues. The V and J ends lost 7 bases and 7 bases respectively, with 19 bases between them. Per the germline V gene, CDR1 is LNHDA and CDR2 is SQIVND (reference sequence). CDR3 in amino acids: CASTNGPNRGTQYF. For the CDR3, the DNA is TGTGCCAGTACGAACGGTCCTAATAGGGGGACCCAGTACTTC.

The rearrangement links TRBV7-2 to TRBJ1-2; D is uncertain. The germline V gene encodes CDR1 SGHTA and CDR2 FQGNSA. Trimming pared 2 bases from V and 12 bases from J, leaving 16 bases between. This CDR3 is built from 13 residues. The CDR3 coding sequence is TGTGCCAGCAGCTTATCTGAGACGCAGGCTAACACCTTC. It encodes CASSLSETQANTF.

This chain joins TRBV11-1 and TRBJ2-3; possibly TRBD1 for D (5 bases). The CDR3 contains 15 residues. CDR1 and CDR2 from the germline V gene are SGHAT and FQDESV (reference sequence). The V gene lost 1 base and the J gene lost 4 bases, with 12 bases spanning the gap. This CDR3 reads CASSLDQGSADTQYF. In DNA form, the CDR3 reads TGTGCCAGCAGCTTAGACCAGGGATCGGCAGATACGCAGTATTTT.

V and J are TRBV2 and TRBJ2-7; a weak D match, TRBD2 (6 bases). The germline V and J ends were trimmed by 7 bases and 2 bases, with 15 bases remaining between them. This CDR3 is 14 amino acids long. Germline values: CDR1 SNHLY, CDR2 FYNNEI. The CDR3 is CASTGGRGTYEQYF. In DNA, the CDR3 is TGTGCCAGCACCGGGGGAAGGGGAACCTACGAGCAGTACTTC. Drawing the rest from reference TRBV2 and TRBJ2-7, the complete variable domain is EPEVTQTPSHQVTQMGQEVILRCVPISNHLYFYWYRQILGQKVEFLVSFYNNEISEKSEIFDDQFSVERPDGSNFTLKIRSTKLEDSAMYFCASTGGRGTYEQYFGPGTRLTVT.

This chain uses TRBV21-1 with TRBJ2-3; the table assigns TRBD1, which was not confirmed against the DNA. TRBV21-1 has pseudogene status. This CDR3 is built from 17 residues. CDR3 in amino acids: CASSKGEAGISPDTQYF. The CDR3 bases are TGTGCCAGCAGCAAAGGGGAAGCAGGGATTAGTCCAGATACGCAGTATTTT.

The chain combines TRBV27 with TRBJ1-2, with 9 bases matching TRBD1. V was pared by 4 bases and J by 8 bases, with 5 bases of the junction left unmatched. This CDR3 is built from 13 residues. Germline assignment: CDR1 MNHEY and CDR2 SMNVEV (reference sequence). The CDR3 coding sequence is TGTGCCAGCAGTTCCAGACAGGGGGGAGGCTACACCTTC. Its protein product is CASSSRQGGGYTF.

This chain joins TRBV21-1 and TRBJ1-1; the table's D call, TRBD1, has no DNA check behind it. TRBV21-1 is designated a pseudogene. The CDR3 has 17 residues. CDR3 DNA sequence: TGTGCCAGCAGCAAGTTACGGGGGGACAGGGGGCACACTGAAGCTTTCTTT. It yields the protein CASSKLRGDRGHTEAFF.

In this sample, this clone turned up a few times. The chain's CDR3 is CAWSVWEGLAGELFF. The DNA for the CDR3 is TGTGCCTGGAGTGTATGGGAGGGGTTGGCCGGGGAGCTGTTTTTT. This chain uses TRBV30 with TRBJ2-2; TRBD2 matches at 7 bases. The CDR3 is 15 amino acids. V dropped 0 bases and J dropped 6; count of bases not matched to a gene: 7. The germline gives CDR1 GTSNPN, CDR2 SVGIG (reference sequence).

CDR3 DNA: TGTGCCAGCAGCACAGCTATACAGGGAATCCACTATGGCTACACCTTC. It encodes CASSTAIQGIHYGYTF. This sequence joins TRBV9 and TRBJ1-2; D is perhaps TRBD1 (6 bases). Germline V gives CDR1 SGDLS, CDR2 YYNGEE. The V and J ends lost 4 bases and 3 bases respectively, with 19 bases between them. The CDR3 consists of 16 residues.

The CDR3 DNA reads TGTGCCAGCAGTAACAATGAGCAGTTCTTC. Its translation is CASSNNEQFF. This chain connects TRBV5-5 to TRBJ2-1; D gene unclear. Trimming took 5 bases from V and 5 from J, leaving 2 bases between them. Germline V gene sequence: CDR1 SGHKS, CDR2 YYEKEE (reference sequence). CDR3 length: 10 residues.

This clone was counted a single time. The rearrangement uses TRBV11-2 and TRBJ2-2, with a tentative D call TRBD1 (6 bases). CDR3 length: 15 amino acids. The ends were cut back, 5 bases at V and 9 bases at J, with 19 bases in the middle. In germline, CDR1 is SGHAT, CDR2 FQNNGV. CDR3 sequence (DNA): TGTGCCAGCAGCGGTGCCGGGACAAGTTTCCGGGAGCTGTTTTTT. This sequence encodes CASSGAGTSFRELFF. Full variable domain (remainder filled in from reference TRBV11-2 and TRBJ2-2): EAGVAQSPRYKIIEKRQSVAFWCNPISGHATLYWYQQILGQGPKLLIQFQNNGVVDDSQLPKDRFSAERLKGVDSTLKIQPAKLEDSAVYLCASSGAGTSFRELFFGEGSRLTVL.